This entry is about one T cell receptor (beta chain). The table came from immunoSEQ multiplex PCR; TCRdb's copy has only in-frame clones and leaves some out. The sample has tens of thousands of clones, approximately 91% seen once; the top ten hold approximately 2.7%. Deletions cut 8 bases from V and 4 bases from J, with 11 bases between. The V gene's germline CDR1 is LNHNV and CDR2 YYDKDF (reference sequence). The CDR3 totals 13 residues. These data originate in a study of T cells after somatic rescue of genetic block. This clonotype was sampled from a man aged 25 to 40. Material: peripheral blood mononuclear cells (PBMCs). The chain employs TRBV15 and TRBJ1-4; D remains ambiguous. CDR3 protein: CATRRGFNEKLFF. CDR3 bases: TGTGCCACCCGCCGGGGATTTAATGAAAAACTGTTTTTT.